Listed below are T cell receptor beta chains from one sample, sequenced in a study of shared clonotypes between healthy human individuals. TCRdb keeps only in-frame clones here, not all; method: immunoSEQ multiplex PCR. The table includes approximately 2.3 million clones, over 90% detected once. The material sequenced was naive CD4+ T cells from PBMCs. These receptors were taken from a young man in good health. Some clones in this sample may be carry-over from other donors' samples. Each CDR3 is given with its conserved first and last residue. D genes are given only for firm matches. Only part of the rows carry a size: once, few, many, or a class if the clone is expanded.

size	V	J	D	DNA	CDR3
-	TRBV10-3	TRBJ2-6	TRBD1	TGTGCCATCAGTGGGGCGACAGGGCCCGCCGGGGCCAACGTCCTGACTTTC	CAISGATGPAGANVLTF
-	TRBV7-2	TRBJ1-2	-	TGTGCCAGCACCGAGACTGGGCGGAACTATGGCTACACCTTC	CASTETGRNYGYTF
-	TRBV18	TRBJ2-5	-	TGTGCCAGCTCACCTTTCGAAGCAGAGACCCAGTACTTC	CASSPFEAETQYF
-	TRBV11-2	TRBJ2-2	-	TGTGCCAGCACCACGTGGGGCACCGGGGAGCTGTTTTTT	CASTTWGTGELFF
-	TRBV5-4	TRBJ2-7	-	TGTGCCAGCAGCAGGCAGGGGACTACCTACGAGCAGTACTTC	CASSRQGTTYEQYF
-	TRBV5-1	TRBJ1-1	-	TGCGCCAGCAGCTTGGGGGTTTTGGGGGCCGGGAACACTGAAGCTTTCTTT	CASSLGVLGAGNTEAFF
-	TRBV15	TRBJ2-3	-	TGTGCCACCAGCAGAGATGGCAGGGGCACAGATACGCAGTATTTT	CATSRDGRGTDTQYF
-	TRBV7-9	TRBJ1-5	-	TGTGCCAGCAGCGATAGTCGAGGACTTTATCAGCCCCAGCATTTT	CASSDSRGLYQPQHF
-	TRBV7-2	TRBJ2-2	-	TGTGCCAGCAGCTTAGGTCATCGCGGTTACGGGGAGCTGTTTTTT	CASSLGHRGYGELFF
-	TRBV5-1	TRBJ2-2	-	TGCGCCAGCAGCTTTCAATCGAGTGTTTATACCGGGGAGCTGTTTTTT	CASSFQSSVYTGELFF
-	TRBV7-2	TRBJ1-2	TRBD1	TGTGCCAGCAGCGGCAGGGGGCGGGATGGCTACACCTTC	CASSGRGRDGYTF
-	TRBV15	TRBJ2-5	-	TGTGCCACCAGCAGAGTCCCCGCACTGCCCCAAGAGACCCAGTACTTC	CATSRVPALPQETQYF
-	TRBV30	TRBJ2-2	-	TGTGCCTGGAGTGTTAATACGAACACCGGGGAGCTGTTTTTT	CAWSVNTNTGELFF
-	TRBV15	TRBJ1-2	-	TGTGCCACCAGCAGAGATTCCTGGTTGTATACCTTC	CATSRDSWLYTF
once	TRBV7-9	TRBJ2-7	TRBD2	TGTGCCAGCAGCTTTCTAACGGGAGGGTACGAGCAGTACTTC	CASSFLTGGYEQYF
-	TRBV15	TRBJ2-7	TRBD2	TGTGCCACCAGCAGAGGGCCTAGCGGGAGTCCCCACGAGCAGTACTTC	CATSRGPSGSPHEQYF
-	TRBV6-1	TRBJ1-1	TRBD1	TGTGCCAGCTGGGGGACAGTGAGCACTGAAGCTTTCTTT	CASWGTVSTEAFF
-	TRBV19	TRBJ2-2	-	TGTGCCAGTAAGCCGAACACCGGGGAGCTGTTTTTT	CASKPNTGELFF
-	TRBV28	TRBJ2-5	TRBD2	TGTGCCAGCAGCCCTAGCGGGAGGACCCAGTACTTC	CASSPSGRTQYF
once	TRBV7-9	TRBJ1-2	TRBD1	TGTGCCAGCAGCTCCGGAACTACAGGGGAAGGGGGTTATGGCTACACCTTC	CASSSGTTGEGGYGYTF
-	TRBV6-6	TRBJ2-1	-	TGTGCCAGCACCGAGAGGGGGTCTGTGTCCTACAATGAGCAGTTCTTC	CASTERGSVSYNEQFF
-	TRBV19	TRBJ1-3	-	TGTGCCAGTAGCCTCAGAAACACCATATATTTT	CASSLRNTIYF
-	TRBV19	TRBJ2-1	-	TGTGCCAGCCGGCCGGAGAGCTCCTACAATGAGCAGTTCTTC	CASRPESSYNEQFF
-	TRBV7-3	TRBJ2-5	TRBD2	TGTGCCAGCAGCCCCGGGAGGGGGCAAGAGACCCAGTACTTC	CASSPGRGQETQYF
-	TRBV7-9	TRBJ2-7	TRBD2	TGTGCCAGCAGCTTAGGGACTAGCGGGCGACCCTACGAGCAGTACTTC	CASSLGTSGRPYEQYF
-	TRBV5-6	TRBJ2-3	-	TGTGCCAGCAGCTTGGCCGGGTCGCGGGATACGCAGTATTTT	CASSLAGSRDTQYF
-	TRBV5-1	TRBJ1-5	-	TGCGCCAGCGGAAAGGGATCTAGGGGCGGCAATCAGCCCCAGCATTTT	CASGKGSRGGNQPQHF
-	TRBV27	TRBJ2-7	TRBD1	TGTGCCAGCAGTATCGGACAGGGACGCTACGAGCAGTACTTC	CASSIGQGRYEQYF
-	TRBV5-4	TRBJ2-4	-	TGTGCCAGCAGCTTGCGTAGGGATCTAGCCAAAAACATTCAGTACTTC	CASSLRRDLAKNIQYF
-	TRBV2	TRBJ1-1	TRBD1	TGTGCCAGCAGTGTGAGGGGGCCCGCTGAAGCTTTCTTT	CASSVRGPAEAFF
-	TRBV5-1	TRBJ2-2	-	TGCGCCAGCAGCCCATTGTGGGGGAACACCGGGGAGCTGTTTTTT	CASSPLWGNTGELFF
-	TRBV28	TRBJ1-2	-	TGTGCCAGCAGGGGCTCGAGTAAACCTTACTATGGCTACACCTTC	CASRGSSKPYYGYTF
-	TRBV21-1	TRBJ2-1	-	TGTGCCAGCAGCACTGGGACTAGCGGGAGGGTGGGCAATGAGCAGTTCTTC	CASSTGTSGRVGNEQFF
-	TRBV2	TRBJ1-1	-	TGTGCCAGCAGTGCTGACCTAGGACGGGCTGAAGCTTTCTTT	CASSADLGRAEAFF
-	TRBV6-6	TRBJ2-3	-	TGTGCCAGCACCGCCCCTGGGACAGATACGCAGTATTTT	CASTAPGTDTQYF
-	TRBV30	TRBJ1-2	-	TGTGCCTGGAGTTCCATTATTTCGGGGGGCTACACCTTC	CAWSSIISGGYTF
once	TRBV6-5	TRBJ1-4	TRBD1	TGTGCCAGCAGTTTTTACAGGGGGCGAAGTGAAAAACTGTTTTTT	CASSFYRGRSEKLFF
-	TRBV28	TRBJ1-4	TRBD1	TGTGCCAGCGGGACAGGGGGCGCCAGGCGAAATGAAAAACTGTTTTTT	CASGTGGARRNEKLFF
-	TRBV7-2	TRBJ1-2	TRBD1	TGTGCCAGCAGCTTAGCCCGACAGGGGCCCTATGGCTACACCTTC	CASSLARQGPYGYTF
-	TRBV5-1	TRBJ1-1	TRBD1	TGCGCCAGCAGCTTGCGGGCAGGGGGCACTGAAGCTTTCTTT	CASSLRAGGTEAFF
-	TRBV6-5	TRBJ2-3	TRBD1	TGTGCCAGCAGCAGAACAGGGGGCCGGGGAGATACGCAGTATTTT	CASSRTGGRGDTQYF
-	TRBV4-3	TRBJ2-7	-	TGCGCCAGCAGCCCCAGTCGTACGTATTCCTACGAGCAGTACTTC	CASSPSRTYSYEQYF
once	TRBV2	TRBJ2-7	TRBD2	TGTGCCAGCAGTGGGGTACTCGGACTAGCGATCTACGAGCAGTACTTC	CASSGVLGLAIYEQYF
-	TRBV5-5	TRBJ2-5	-	TGTGCCAGCAGCTCCGGAGGGGGGCCCCAGACGACCCAGTACTTC	CASSSGGGPQTTQYF
once	TRBV6-5	TRBJ1-5	-	TGTGCCAGCAGTTCCTCGGTTCTTAGCAATCAGCCCCAGCATTTT	CASSSSVLSNQPQHF
-	TRBV5-3	TRBJ1-4	TRBD1	TGTGCCAGAAGCTTGAGACAGGGTATAGTCGGAAAACTGTTTTTT	CARSLRQGIVGKLFF
-	TRBV5-1	TRBJ2-1	TRBD2	TGCGCCAGCAGCTTGGGCCCCAGACTAGCGAACAATGAGCAGTTCTTC	CASSLGPRLANNEQFF
-	TRBV7-3	TRBJ1-1	TRBD1	TGTGCCAGCAGCCTGACAGGGGTGGGTACTGAAGCTTTCTTT	CASSLTGVGTEAFF